The 21 T cell receptor beta chains in this list originate from one sample, sequenced in a study of PD-1 blockade in classical Hodgkin lymphoma. Sample time point: cycle 4 day 1 (C4D1), after less than 7 weeks of nivolumab. Each patient relapsed following autologous stem cell transplantation, and prior brentuximab vedotin exposure differed. Investigators obtained CD8+ T cells from thawed PBMCs by magnetic negative selection. The table came from immunoSEQ multiplex PCR; TCRdb's copy has only in-frame clones and leaves some out. The sample comprises approximately 10,000 clones, less than 80% of which are singletons, and roughly 10% rests with the top ten. Specimen: CD8+ T cells from blood, collected before the fourth cycle of nivolumab. The receptors were sampled from a human donor with classical Hodgkin lymphoma.

The CDR3 nucleotides are TGTGCCACCAGCAGCCAGCGGAACACTGAAGCTTTCTTT. Translation: CATSSQRNTEAFF. The chain couples TRBV15 to TRBJ1-1; no clear D gene. Per the germline V gene, CDR1 is LNHNV and CDR2 is YYDKDF (reference sequence). The CDR3 is made up of 13 amino acids. V dropped 3 bases and J dropped 1 base, with 6 bases sitting between them.

The rearrangement uses TRBV7-9 and TRBJ1-1; D is uncertain. CDR3 size: 14 residues. The germline V and J ends were trimmed by 5 bases and 1 base, with 11 bases remaining between them. Looked up from germline, CDR1 is SEHNR and CDR2 is FQNEAQ (reference sequence). DNA for the CDR3: TGTGCCAGCAGCCCGACCTCCCCGAACACTGAAGCTTTCTTT. Encoded protein: CASSPTSPNTEAFF. The full variable domain, completed using reference TRBV7-9 and TRBJ1-1, is DTGVSQNPRHKITKRGQNVTFRCDPISEHNRLYWYRQTLGQGPEFLTYFQNEAQLEKSRLLSDRFSAERPKGSFSTLEIQRTEQGDSAMYLCASSPTSPNTEAFFGQGTRLTVV.

This rearrangement joins TRBV9 to TRBJ1-5; 8 bases fit TRBD1. Trimming at V came to 6 bases and at J to 5 bases, leaving 7 bases not matched to a gene. The CDR3 is 14 residues long. CDR1 is SGDLS and CDR2 is YYNGEE in the germline V gene. CDR3 protein: CASNEGQEDQPQHF. The CDR3 DNA is TGTGCCAGCAATGAGGGACAGGAGGATCAGCCCCAGCATTTT.

V usage is TRBV28 and J usage is TRBJ2-7; TRBD2 matches 7 bases. CDR1 MDHEN and CDR2 SYDVKM come from the germline V gene. The CDR3 consists of 18 residues. Trimming removed 3 bases from V and 2 bases from J; junction bases left unmatched: 16. CDR3 nucleotides: TGTGCCAGCAGTTTGGAGAATATCGGAGCGGGAAACCCCTACGAGCAGTACTTC. Encoded protein: CASSLENIGAGNPYEQYF.

This chain joins TRBV27 and TRBJ1-2; D possibly corresponds to TRBD1 (5 bases). With 2 bases removed from V and 4 bases from J, the gap between germline ends came to 11 bases. CDR3 size: 14 residues. Germline lookup yields CDR1 MNHEY and CDR2 SMNVEV (reference sequence). Written as DNA, the CDR3 is TGTGCCAGCAGTTTAGGTGCAGGGACCTATGGCTACACCTTC. This gives the protein CASSLGAGTYGYTF.

The chain has TRBV30 and TRBJ2-7; 9 nucleotides agree with TRBD1. The CDR3 totals 13 residues. Losses at the gene ends were 1 base for V and 5 bases for J; bases not matched to a gene: 3. CDR1 is GTSNPN and CDR2 is SVGIG in the germline V gene (reference sequence). The CDR3: CAWSADRGNEQYF. In nucleotides, the CDR3 is TGTGCCTGGAGTGCGGACAGGGGAAACGAGCAGTACTTC.

The chain couples TRBV7-9 to TRBJ2-3; tentative D call: TRBD2 (5 bases). Germline V lookup: CDR1 SEHNR, CDR2 FQNEAQ (reference sequence). The CDR3 spans 14 residues. V was cut by 1 base and J by 10 bases, with 15 bases left in between. The CDR3 DNA reads TGTGCCAGCAGCTTAGAAGGACTTCGCCCGGCGCAGTATTTT. Translation gives CASSLEGLRPAQYF.

This sequence joins TRBV5-1 and TRBJ1-3; 8 bases are shared with TRBD1. Trimming removed 4 bases from V and 2 bases from J; junction bases left unmatched: 2. CDR3 length equals 14 residues. Germline CDR1 SGHRS, CDR2 YFSETQ. CDR3 nucleotide sequence: TGCGCCAGCAGCACGACAGGGGCTGGAAACACCATATATTTT. It specifies CASSTTGAGNTIYF.

This chain joins TRBV12-5 and TRBJ1-1, with D tentatively TRBD1 (5 bases). Germline V gene sequence: CDR1 LGHNT, CDR2 FRNRAP. The CDR3 is 13 amino acids. Trimming shortened V by 6 bases and J by 0 bases, and 8 bases separated the two germline ends. The CDR3 sequence: CASGLTVNTEAFF. The CDR3 nucleotides are TGTGCTAGTGGCCTGACAGTGAACACTGAAGCTTTCTTT.

The chain couples TRBV5-1 to TRBJ2-7; D ambiguous. Per the germline V gene, CDR1 is SGHRS and CDR2 is YFSETQ. Trimming took 1 base from V and 1 from J, leaving 12 bases between them. The CDR3 runs 15 residues. CDR3 nucleotides: TGCGCCAGCAGCTTGTCGAGAGGATCGTCCTACGAGCAGTACTTC. Translated, it gives CASSLSRGSSYEQYF. Together with reference TRBV5-1 and TRBJ2-7, the CDR3 gives the full variable domain: KAGVTQTPRYLIKTRGQQVTLSCSPISGHRSVSWYQQTPGQGLQFLFEYFSETQRNKGNFPGRFSGRQFSNSRSEMNVSTLELGDSALYLCASSLSRGSSYEQYFGPGTRLTVT.

This clone has just a few counts. V usage is TRBV18 and J usage is TRBJ1-1; weak D call: TRBD1 (6 bases). The V end lost 5 bases, the J end lost 6 bases, and 22 bases lay between the germline ends. The CDR3 spans 16 residues. Germline values: CDR1 KGHSH, CDR2 LQKENI. The CDR3: CASSSSDWEGVPEAFF. CDR3 nucleotide sequence: TGTGCCAGCTCATCAAGCGACTGGGAGGGGGTTCCTGAAGCTTTCTTT.

This chain links TRBV5-6 with TRBJ1-1; 7 bases align to TRBD1. The CDR3 contains 13 residues. V lost 2 bases, J lost 5 bases, and 3 bases stayed unmatched. Germline V gene data show CDR1 as SGHDT and CDR2 as YYEEEE. The CDR3 loop reads CASSLQGFTEAFF. DNA of the CDR3: TGTGCCAGCAGCTTACAGGGGTTTACTGAAGCTTTCTTT.

This clone occurred a few times. The J gene is TRBJ1-1, the V gene TRBV5-1; no definite D call. This CDR3 has 13 amino acids. Germline CDR1 is SGHRS and CDR2 is YFSETQ. V was pared by 0 bases and J by 7 bases, with 10 bases between. The CDR3 region is CASSLALDREAFF. The CDR3 DNA follows: TGCGCCAGCAGCTTGGCATTGGACCGTGAAGCTTTCTTT.

This clone came up once. V and J are TRBV9 and TRBJ2-7; TRBD1 is a possible D gene (6 bases). Trimming removed 3 bases from V and 0 bases from J, with 7 bases in between. Germline values: CDR1 SGDLS, CDR2 YYNGEE. The CDR3 extends over 13 amino acids. CDR3 protein: CASSADSSYEQYF. CDR3 nucleotide sequence: TGTGCCAGCAGCGCGGACAGCTCCTACGAGCAGTACTTC.

This clone was recorded a few times. The chain joins TRBV28 to TRBJ1-2; D perhaps matches TRBD1 (5 bases). The V gene lost 3 bases and the J gene lost 3 bases, with 14 bases spanning the gap. Germline V CDR1 and CDR2: MDHEN, SYDVKM. CDR3 size: 15 residues. CDR3: CASSLVQGKYYGYTF. The CDR3 DNA sequence: TGTGCCAGCAGTTTGGTCCAGGGTAAATACTATGGCTACACCTTC.

The chain links TRBV9 to TRBJ2-7; maybe TRBD2 (6 bases). From germline, CDR1 is SGDLS and CDR2 YYNGEE. The CDR3 runs 14 residues. V was cut by 6 bases and J by 1 base, with 14 bases left in between. CDR3 in DNA: TGTGCCAGCACCCCGGGTAGCGGATCCTACGAGCAGTACTTC. This sequence encodes CASTPGSGSYEQYF.

This chain joins TRBV6-6 and TRBJ2-2; D is uncertain. V was shortened by 6 bases and J by 1 base, with 12 bases between the two germline ends. The CDR3 covers 15 residues. Germline assignment: CDR1 MNHNY and CDR2 SVGAGI (reference sequence). The CDR3 loop reads CASRLGRLNTGELFF. In DNA, the CDR3 is TGTGCCAGCAGACTTGGACGGTTGAACACCGGGGAGCTGTTTTTT.

The chain combines TRBV28 with TRBJ1-2, with TRBD1 identical over 10 bases. Germline V gene lookup returns CDR1 MDHEN and CDR2 SYDVKM. This CDR3 contains 14 residues. V gave up 6 bases and J gave up 7 bases; unmatched junction bases: 8. The CDR3 is CASSWDRGAGGYTF. The CDR3 DNA sequence: TGTGCCAGCAGCTGGGACAGGGGCGCCGGTGGCTACACCTTC.

The gene calls are TRBV7-9 and TRBJ1-4, with TRBD1 identical over 10 bases. The J segment lost 4 bases and the V segment lost 5 bases, leaving 13 bases of the junction unmatched. Germline V gene sequence: CDR1 SEHNR, CDR2 FQNEAQ (reference sequence). The CDR3 totals 18 residues. The CDR3 sequence: CASSQTGGKEFGNEKLFF. In nucleotides, the CDR3 is TGTGCCAGCAGCCAGACAGGGGGCAAGGAATTTGGTAATGAAAAACTGTTTTTT.

The chain combines TRBV2 with TRBJ1-5; TRBD1 agrees at 7 bases. CDR1 SNHLY and CDR2 FYNNEI come from the germline V gene. The CDR3 loop spans 13 amino acids. Losses at the gene ends were 8 bases for V and 1 base for J; bases not matched to a gene: 2. This CDR3 is CASWTGSNQPQHF. For the CDR3, the DNA is TGTGCCAGCTGGACAGGAAGCAATCAGCCCCAGCATTTT.

This clone is labeled medium-sized (0.01 to 0.1%). The gene calls are TRBV5-1 and TRBJ2-7; no clear D. The CDR3 consists of 13 residues. Germline V lookup: CDR1 SGHRS, CDR2 YFSETQ. The ends were cut back, 5 bases at V and 1 base at J, with 10 bases in the middle. CDR3 protein: CASRPSESYEQYF. CDR3 DNA sequence: TGCGCCAGCAGACCATCGGAGTCCTACGAGCAGTACTTC.